Listed here are 15 T cell receptor beta chains from one sample, sequenced in a study of PD-L1 blockade in urothelial cancer (dated by TCRdb to about 2017). What the time point label conveys for this sample: pretreatment peripheral blood. Libraries were built with the immunoSEQ multiplex PCR assay. TCRdb re-hosts the immuneACCESS table, in-frame sequences only. Its copies lack some clones; in the studies checked, an unresolved V gene accounts for under half of them, and the cause for the rest is not known. The sample has about 63,000 clones on record, about four fifths of them singletons. The top ten constitute around 5.4% of the sample. This specimen was PBMCs, taken around atezolizumab (anti-PD-L1) treatment. These receptors came from a man between 65 and 85 years old with urothelial cancer.

This rearrangement joins TRBV6-1 to TRBJ1-3, with D unresolved. CDR3 length: 13 residues. CDR1 MNHNS and CDR2 SASEGT come from the germline V gene. Trimming removed 5 bases from V and 0 bases from J, with 5 bases in between. DNA for the CDR3: TGTGCCAGCAGTAGTAGCTCTGGAAACACCATATATTTT. It translates to CASSSSSGNTIYF.

The V call is TRBV18, the J call TRBJ2-1; 7 bases are a match to TRBD2. The trim removed 6 bases at V and 3 bases at J, leaving 14 bases unmatched. In germline, CDR1 is KGHSH, CDR2 LQKENI. The CDR3 runs to 17 residues. CDR3 nucleotide sequence: TGTGCCAGCTCCCCCTACCAAAAGCGGGACTTCTACAATGAGCAGTTCTTC. This sequence encodes CASSPYQKRDFYNEQFF.

This chain uses TRBV11-1 with TRBJ2-3; maybe TRBD1 (6 bases). Trimming left V 2 bases short and J 4 bases short, with 7 bases between. From germline, CDR1 is SGHAT and CDR2 FQDESV (reference sequence). The CDR3 length is 13 residues. The CDR3 region has the DNA TGTGCCAGCAGCTTACGGACAGCAGATACGCAGTATTTT. Residues: CASSLRTADTQYF.

The rearrangement links TRBV12-5 to TRBJ1-3; a possible D gene is TRBD1 (5 bases). CDR3 length: 15 amino acids. The ends were cut back, 1 base at V and 4 bases at J, with 11 bases in the middle. The V gene's germline CDR1 is LGHNT and CDR2 FRNRAP. The CDR3 sequence is CASGLGTPEGNTIYF. Written as DNA, the CDR3 is TGTGCTAGTGGTTTGGGGACACCGGAGGGAAACACCATATATTTT.

This chain connects TRBV30 to TRBJ2-3, with TRBD2 as a possible D gene (6 bases). CDR3 size: 13 residues. The germline V gene has CDR1 GTSNPN and CDR2 SVGIG (reference sequence). The ends were cut back, 2 bases at V and 4 bases at J, with 10 bases in the middle. The CDR3 sequence is CAWSRGSPDTQYF. CDR3 DNA: TGTGCCTGGAGTCGGGGGTCCCCAGATACGCAGTATTTT. The full variable domain, with the rest looked up from reference TRBV30 and TRBJ2-3, is SQTIHQWPATLVQPVGSPLSLECTVEGTSNPNLYWYRQAAGRGLQLLFYSVGIGQISSEVPQNLSASRPQDRQFILSSKKLLLSDSGFYLCAWSRGSPDTQYFGPGTRLTVL.

The V and J genes are TRBV9 and TRBJ2-1; D is uncertain. Trimming took 0 bases from V and 0 from J, leaving 7 bases between them. In germline, CDR1 is SGDLS, CDR2 YYNGEE. The CDR3 loop spans 15 amino acids. The CDR3 sequence is CASSVGTSSYNEQFF. CDR3 bases: TGTGCCAGCAGCGTAGGCACGAGCTCCTACAATGAGCAGTTCTTC.

The chain joins TRBV2 to TRBJ2-2; the D gene is possibly TRBD1 (5 bases). V lost 5 bases and J lost 1, with 14 bases in between. There are 16 residues in the CDR3. Germline values: CDR1 SNHLY, CDR2 FYNNEI. The CDR3 loop reads CASSLDITWNTGELFF. In DNA form, the CDR3 reads TGTGCCAGCAGTCTGGACATAACCTGGAACACCGGGGAGCTGTTTTTT.

The chain combines TRBV5-6 with TRBJ1-2, with 7 positions matching TRBD1. The CDR3 sequence is 15 residues long. After removal of 3 bases from V and 4 bases from J, the junction contained 9 bases not matched to a gene. Germline lookup yields CDR1 SGHDT and CDR2 YYEEEE. CDR3 amino acids: CASSSLLTGSYGYTF. In nucleotides, the CDR3 is TGTGCCAGCAGCTCCCTCCTGACAGGGAGCTATGGCTACACCTTC. The full variable domain, with the rest looked up from reference TRBV5-6 and TRBJ1-2, is DAGVTQSPTHLIKTRGQQVTLRCSPKSGHDTVSWYQQALGQGPQFIFQYYEEEERQRGNFPDRFSGHQFPNYSSELNVNALLLGDSALYLCASSSLLTGSYGYTFGSGTRLTVV.

This chain uses TRBV14 with TRBJ2-1, with 9 bases identical to TRBD2. Germline CDR1 SGHDN, CDR2 FVKESK. V was clipped by 1 base and J by 4 bases; unmatched bases: 2. The length of the CDR3 is 15 residues. Here the CDR3 DNA reads TGTGCCAGCAGCCAAGGCGGGAGGGCTTACAATGAGCAGTTCTTC. Its protein product is CASSQGGRAYNEQFF.

The V gene is TRBV5-4, the J gene TRBJ2-3, with 9 positions matching TRBD1. Germline V CDR1 and CDR2: SGHNT, YYREEE (reference sequence). The CDR3 spans 15 residues. Trimming removed 4 bases from V and 6 bases from J; junction bases left unmatched: 9. The CDR3 here is CASSPTIDRGDTQYF. CDR3 DNA sequence: TGTGCCAGCAGCCCCACCATAGACAGGGGGGATACGCAGTATTTT.

The chain recombines TRBV18 with TRBJ1-1, with D possibly being TRBD1 (5 bases). In germline, CDR1 is KGHSH, CDR2 LQKENI. V lost 0 bases and J lost 5, with 13 bases in between. The CDR3 runs 15 residues. The CDR3 reads CASSPPSSRGTEAFF. The DNA for the CDR3 is TGTGCCAGCTCACCACCGTCATCTCGGGGGACTGAAGCTTTCTTT. Complete variable domain (other parts from reference TRBV18 and TRBJ1-1): NAGVMQNPRHLVRRRGQEARLRCSPMKGHSHVYWYRQLPEEGLKFMVYLQKENIIDESGMPKERFSAEFPKEGPSILRIQQVVRGDSAAYFCASSPPSSRGTEAFFGQGTRLTVV.

The CDR3 bases are TGTGCCAGCAGTGCCCCTAAGGACAGGGTGGTCACCGGGGAGCTGTTTTTT. Protein sequence: CASSAPKDRVVTGELFF. V is TRBV6-1 and J is TRBJ2-2, with TRBD1 identical over 8 bases. V was clipped by 4 bases and J by 4 bases; unmatched bases: 11. The germline gives CDR1 MNHNS, CDR2 SASEGT. There are 17 residues in the CDR3.

This clone appeared a few times. V and J are TRBV11-2 and TRBJ2-3; no reliable D call. The V and J ends lost 1 base and 4 bases respectively, with 9 bases between them. The germline gives CDR1 SGHAT, CDR2 FQNNGV. The CDR3 covers 14 residues. For the CDR3, the DNA is TGTGCCAGCAGCTTAGCCTCGAGTCCAGATACGCAGTATTTT. This sequence encodes CASSLASSPDTQYF.

DNA of the CDR3: TGTGCCAGCAGCTCAGGGGCTAGCGGGGGGGTCGAGACCCAGTACTTC. Translating it yields CASSSGASGGVETQYF. The rearrangement links TRBV9 to TRBJ2-5; 12 nucleotides align to TRBD2. Germline CDR1 is SGDLS and CDR2 is YYNGEE. This CDR3 is built from 16 residues. After removal of 4 bases from V and 5 bases from J, the junction contained 9 bases not matched to a gene.

V is TRBV6-5 and J is TRBJ2-5; 8 bases are a match to TRBD1. Unmatched junction bases numbered 7, after V lost 3 bases and J lost 4 bases. Germline V gene data show CDR1 as MNHEY and CDR2 as SVGAGI. The CDR3 length is 15 residues. The CDR3 bases are TGTGCCAGCAGTTATCAGGCCAGGGGGCTAGAGACCCAGTACTTC. Encoded protein: CASSYQARGLETQYF.